This entry lists 12 T cell receptor beta chains sequenced from one sample in a study of cytomegalovirus exposure and HLA in healthy donors. PCR was performed using 60 Vbeta and 13 Jbeta primers. Sequenced by immunoSEQ multiplex PCR; TCRdb stores in-frame clones only, minus some. Here the sample spans around 150,000 clones, about 79% being singletons. The sequencing sample was made of PBMCs. Every receptor here comes from a male donor in good health and CMV-seronegative.

The rearrangement links TRBV7-6 to TRBJ2-7; possible D gene TRBD2, 5 bases. Germline-derived CDR1 and CDR2 are SGHVS and FNYEAQ. The CDR3 runs 15 residues. The germline V and J ends were trimmed by 2 bases and 3 bases, with 14 bases remaining between them. CDR3 sequence: CASSLSGTRYYEQYF. In DNA, the CDR3 is TGTGCCAGCAGCTTAAGCGGCACCAGATACTACGAGCAGTACTTC.

The V and J genes are TRBV5-1 and TRBJ1-3, with TRBD1 identical over 7 bases. Germline trimming cut 0 bases from V and 0 bases from J; bases unmatched to any gene: 3. CDR1 SGHRS and CDR2 YFSETQ come from the germline V gene. The CDR3 sequence is 16 residues long. CDR3 nucleotide sequence: TGCGCCAGCAGCTTGGAAGGGGGCTCCTCTGGAAACACCATATATTTT. Its protein is CASSLEGGSSGNTIYF.

The chain employs TRBV4-3 and TRBJ2-1, with D perhaps TRBD2 (7 bases). The CDR3 has 15 amino acids. Germline CDR1 reads LGHNA; CDR2 reads YSLEER. With 2 bases removed from V and 8 bases from J, the gap between germline ends came to 16 bases. CDR3 residues: CASSQSRGGYHEQFF. The CDR3 DNA reads as TGCGCCAGCAGCCAATCCCGCGGGGGCTATCATGAGCAGTTCTTC.

The gene calls are TRBV2 and TRBJ1-6, with D hard to call. The CDR3 is 11 residues long. V was clipped by 2 bases and J by 14 bases, with 7 bases between them. Germline assignment: CDR1 SNHLY and CDR2 FYNNEI. The CDR3 DNA sequence: TGTGCCAGCAGTGAACGGGTAGCCCTCCACTTT. Encoded protein: CASSERVALHF.

This clone was counted a few times. V and J are TRBV2 and TRBJ1-1, with 7 bases fitting TRBD1. Germline assignment: CDR1 SNHLY and CDR2 FYNNEI. This CDR3 contains 15 residues. V shed 6 bases and J 0 bases; nucleotides not matched to a gene: 7. CDR3 in DNA: TGTGCCAGCAGGCCGACAGGGCAGTTGAACACTGAAGCTTTCTTT. Translation gives CASRPTGQLNTEAFF.

The rearrangement uses TRBV7-2 and TRBJ2-5, with TRBD2 identical over 10 bases. The CDR3 covers 15 residues. Looked up from germline, CDR1 is SGHTA and CDR2 is FQGNSA. The J segment lost 5 bases and the V segment lost 1 base, leaving 4 bases of the junction unmatched. CDR3 amino acids: CASSLGAGGLETQYF. As DNA, the CDR3 is TGTGCCAGCAGCTTAGGAGCGGGGGGGCTTGAGACCCAGTACTTC.

J is TRBJ2-5 and V is TRBV7-2; 11 bases fit TRBD1. CDR1 is SGHTA, CDR2 FQGNSA, per germline. This CDR3 has 15 amino acids. With 4 bases clipped from V and 4 bases from J, the junction kept 5 bases outside the gene matches. The CDR3 region is CASSSRTGGGETQYF. In DNA, the CDR3 is TGTGCCAGCAGCTCACGGACAGGGGGCGGAGAGACCCAGTACTTC.

The chain combines TRBV9 with TRBJ2-2, with 16 nucleotides matching TRBD2. Germline V gene lookup returns CDR1 SGDLS and CDR2 YYNGEE. After removal of 4 bases from V and 4 bases from J, the junction contained 7 bases not matched to a gene. This CDR3 has 18 amino acids. The CDR3 is CASSPGTSGRAGTGELFF. Written as DNA, the CDR3 is TGTGCCAGCAGCCCCGGGACTAGCGGGAGGGCCGGCACCGGGGAGCTGTTTTTT.

As DNA, the CDR3 is TGTGCCAGCAAGAGCTGGAACACTGAAGCTTTCTTT. It is translated as CASKSWNTEAFF. The chain combines TRBV2 with TRBJ1-1; no clear D. The germline gives CDR1 SNHLY, CDR2 FYNNEI. This CDR3 region has 12 residues. The V end was cut by 7 bases, the J end by 1 base, with 7 bases between.

V usage is TRBV7-2 and J usage is TRBJ1-2; no clear D. CDR1 is SGHTA and CDR2 is FQGNSA in the germline V gene. The germline V and J ends were trimmed by 5 bases and 0 bases, with 10 bases remaining between them. The CDR3 contains 14 residues. DNA for the CDR3: TGTGCCAGCAGCCCCGACGGGACTAACTATGGCTACACCTTC. Protein: CASSPDGTNYGYTF.

The chain has TRBV19 and TRBJ2-7; 8 bases line up with TRBD2. CDR1 LNHDA and CDR2 SQIVND come from the germline V gene (reference sequence). V was clipped by 3 bases and J by 5 bases; unmatched bases: 6. The CDR3 spans 14 residues. The CDR3 DNA sequence: TGTGCCAGTAGTATCGGGAGGGTAGGAGACGAGCAGTACTTC. Amino acid sequence: CASSIGRVGDEQYF.

V and J are TRBV30 and TRBJ1-4; a weak D match, TRBD1 (5 bases). The germline V and J ends were trimmed by 0 bases and 1 base, with 12 bases remaining between them. CDR3 size: 16 residues. The germline gives CDR1 GTSNPN, CDR2 SVGIG (reference sequence). The CDR3 DNA reads TGTGCCTGGAGTGTAGGTTTGGGGCAAACTAATGAAAAACTGTTTTTT. Encoded protein: CAWSVGLGQTNEKLFF.